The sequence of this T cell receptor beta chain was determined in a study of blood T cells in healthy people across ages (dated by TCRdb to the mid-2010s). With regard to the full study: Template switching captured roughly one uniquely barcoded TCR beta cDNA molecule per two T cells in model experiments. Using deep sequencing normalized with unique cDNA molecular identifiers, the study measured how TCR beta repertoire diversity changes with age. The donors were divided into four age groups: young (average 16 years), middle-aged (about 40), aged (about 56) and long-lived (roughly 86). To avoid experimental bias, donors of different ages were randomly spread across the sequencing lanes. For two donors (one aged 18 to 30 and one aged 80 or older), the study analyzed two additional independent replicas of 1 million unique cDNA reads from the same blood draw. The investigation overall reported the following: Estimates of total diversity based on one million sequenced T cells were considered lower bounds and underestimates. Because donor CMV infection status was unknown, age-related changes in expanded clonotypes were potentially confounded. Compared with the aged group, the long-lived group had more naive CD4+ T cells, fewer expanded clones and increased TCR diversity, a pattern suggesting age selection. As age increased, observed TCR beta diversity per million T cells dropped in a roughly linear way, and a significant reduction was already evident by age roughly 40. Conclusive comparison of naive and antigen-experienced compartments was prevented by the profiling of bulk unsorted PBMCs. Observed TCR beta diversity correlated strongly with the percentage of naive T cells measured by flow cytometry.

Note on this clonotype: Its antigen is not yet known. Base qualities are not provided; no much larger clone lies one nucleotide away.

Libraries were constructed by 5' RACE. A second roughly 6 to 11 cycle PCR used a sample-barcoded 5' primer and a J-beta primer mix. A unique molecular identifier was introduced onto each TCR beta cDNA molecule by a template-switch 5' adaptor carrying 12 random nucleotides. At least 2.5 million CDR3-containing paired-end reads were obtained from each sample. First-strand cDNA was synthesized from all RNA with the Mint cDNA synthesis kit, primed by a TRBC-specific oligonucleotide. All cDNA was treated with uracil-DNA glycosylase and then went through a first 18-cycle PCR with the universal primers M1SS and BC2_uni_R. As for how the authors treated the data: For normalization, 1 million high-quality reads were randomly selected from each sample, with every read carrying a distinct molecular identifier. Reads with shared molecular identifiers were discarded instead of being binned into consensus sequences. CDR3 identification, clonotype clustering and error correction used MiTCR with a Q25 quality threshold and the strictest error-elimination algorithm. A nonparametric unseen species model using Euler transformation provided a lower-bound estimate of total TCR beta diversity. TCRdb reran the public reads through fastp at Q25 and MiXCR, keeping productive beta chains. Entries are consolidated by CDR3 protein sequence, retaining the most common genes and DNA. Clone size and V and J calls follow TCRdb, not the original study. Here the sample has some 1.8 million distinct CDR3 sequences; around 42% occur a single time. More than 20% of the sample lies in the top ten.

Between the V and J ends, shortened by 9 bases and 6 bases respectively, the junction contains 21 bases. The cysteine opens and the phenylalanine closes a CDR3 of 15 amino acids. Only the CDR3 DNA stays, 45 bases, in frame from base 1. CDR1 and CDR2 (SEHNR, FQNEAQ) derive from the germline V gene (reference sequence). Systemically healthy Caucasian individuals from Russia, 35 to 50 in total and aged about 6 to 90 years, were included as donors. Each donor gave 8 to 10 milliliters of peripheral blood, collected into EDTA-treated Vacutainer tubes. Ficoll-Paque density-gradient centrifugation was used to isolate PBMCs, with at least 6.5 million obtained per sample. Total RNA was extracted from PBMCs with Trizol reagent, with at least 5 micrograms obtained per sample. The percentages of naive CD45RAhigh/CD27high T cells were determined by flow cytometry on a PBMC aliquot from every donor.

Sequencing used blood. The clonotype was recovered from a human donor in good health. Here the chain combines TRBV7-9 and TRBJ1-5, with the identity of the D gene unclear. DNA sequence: TGTGCCAGTTCTTCAGGAGGCTTATCTGGTCAGCCCCAGCATTTT. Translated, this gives CASSSGGLSGQPQHF.